The clone carrying this TCR beta chain was picked up many times. The antigen remains undetermined. In the library, individual cDNA molecules carried attached unique molecular identifiers. TCRdb recomputed calls from the 5' RACE reads with MiXCR, one row per CDR3 protein. This table has some 62,000 distinct CDR3 sequences, about 9.9% appearing once. The data are from a study of early T cells in non-severe SARS-CoV-2 infection. For the study at large: Whole-blood bulk RNA, unsorted, was sequenced, and chains were unpaired. Study-wide points: Missing private and CD4 specificities, VDJdb matching favored anti-spike CD8 responses.

In germline, CDR1 is DFQATT, CDR2 SNEGSKA (reference sequence). CDR3 length: 13 residues. V was cut by 1 base and J by 3 bases, with 7 bases left in between. The specimen was whole blood. The chain employs TRBV20-1 and TRBJ1-3; D uncertain. This sequence was found in an adult who was a healthcare worker with PCR-confirmed SARS-CoV-2 infection or an uninfected control (not recorded which). The DNA for the CDR3 is TGCAGTGCTAGAGTTCGCGGTGGAAACACCATATATTTT. This sequence encodes CSARVRGGNTIYF.